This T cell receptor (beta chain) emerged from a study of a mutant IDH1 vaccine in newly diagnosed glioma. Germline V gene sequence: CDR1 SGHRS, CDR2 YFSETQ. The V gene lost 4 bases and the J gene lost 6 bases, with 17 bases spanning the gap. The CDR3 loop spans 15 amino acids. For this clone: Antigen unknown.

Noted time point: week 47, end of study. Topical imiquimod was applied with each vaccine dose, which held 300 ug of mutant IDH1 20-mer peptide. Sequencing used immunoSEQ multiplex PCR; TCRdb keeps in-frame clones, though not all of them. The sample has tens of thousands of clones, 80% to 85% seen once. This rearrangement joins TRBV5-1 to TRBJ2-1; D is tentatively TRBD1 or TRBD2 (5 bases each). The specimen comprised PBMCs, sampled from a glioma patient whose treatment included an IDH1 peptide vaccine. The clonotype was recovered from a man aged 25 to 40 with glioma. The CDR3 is CASSPHPPGPNEQFF. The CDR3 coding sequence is TGCGCCAGCAGCCCGCACCCCCCGGGACCCAATGAGCAGTTCTTC.